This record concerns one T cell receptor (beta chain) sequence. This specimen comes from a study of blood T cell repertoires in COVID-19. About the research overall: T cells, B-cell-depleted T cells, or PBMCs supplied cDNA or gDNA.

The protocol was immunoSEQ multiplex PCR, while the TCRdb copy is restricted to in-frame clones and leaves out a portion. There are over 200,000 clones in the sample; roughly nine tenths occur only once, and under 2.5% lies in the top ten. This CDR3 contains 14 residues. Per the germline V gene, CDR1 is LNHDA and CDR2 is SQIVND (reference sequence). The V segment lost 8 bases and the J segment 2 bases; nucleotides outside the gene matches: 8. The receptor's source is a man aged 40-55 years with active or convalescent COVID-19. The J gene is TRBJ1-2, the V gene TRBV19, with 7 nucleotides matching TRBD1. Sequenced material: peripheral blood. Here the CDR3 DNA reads TGTGCCAGTTCGCGGGGACAGAACAACTATGGCTACACCTTC. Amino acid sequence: CASSRGQNNYGYTF.